A single sample is the source of the 28 T cell receptor beta chains below, sequenced in a study of blood T cell repertoires in COVID-19. Generated by immunoSEQ multiplex PCR, the TCRdb table keeps only in-frame clones and is missing some. The table has around 400,000 clones, about 90% seen once. Material for sequencing was peripheral blood. The source of these receptors is a woman aged 55 to 70 with COVID-19, enrolled during active disease.

The chain couples TRBV4-1 to TRBJ1-2, with D uncertain. V lost 4 bases and J 5 bases, leaving 5 bases between the germline ends. Germline CDR1 MGHRA, CDR2 YSYEKL. The CDR3 consists of 11 residues. The CDR3 DNA reads TGCGCCAGCAGCCCGGGGTATGGCTACACCTTC. It is translated as CASSPGYGYTF.

This chain links TRBV5-1 with TRBJ2-5; 13 bases agree with TRBD2. Germline loops: CDR1 SGHRS, CDR2 YFSETQ. The CDR3 totals 15 residues. The junction had 4 bases not matched to a gene; V was cut back by 4 bases and J by 4 bases. The CDR3 region has the DNA TGCGCCAGCAGCAGACGGACTAGCGGGGGAGAGACCCAGTACTTC. Its translation is CASSRRTSGGETQYF. Full variable domain (rest looked up from reference TRBV5-1 and TRBJ2-5): KAGVTQTPRYLIKTRGQQVTLSCSPISGHRSVSWYQQTPGQGLQFLFEYFSETQRNKGNFPGRFSGRQFSNSRSEMNVSTLELGDSALYLCASSRRTSGGETQYFGPGTRLLVL.

The chain couples TRBV3-1 (or the pseudogene TRBV3-2) to TRBJ2-1, with 12 nucleotides matching TRBD1. This CDR3 region has 13 residues. V was pared by 10 bases and J by 8 bases, with 6 bases of the junction left unmatched. Germline V gene data show CDR1 as LGHDT and CDR2 as YNNKEL (reference sequence). The DNA for the CDR3 is TGTGCCACCGGGACAGGGGGCTCCTATGAGCAGTTCTTC. This translates into CATGTGGSYEQFF.

Details on this clone: Different DNA sequences within this sample yield the same CDR3. V is TRBV4-2 and J is TRBJ1-5, with D possibly TRBD1 on 5 matching bases. The V gene lost 0 bases and the J gene lost 2 bases, with 5 bases spanning the gap. The CDR3 spans 14 residues. Germline CDR1 and CDR2: LGHNA and YNFKEQ. The CDR3 reads CASSQDRGNQPQHF. In DNA form, the CDR3 reads TGTGCCAGCAGCCAAGACAGGGGCAATCAGCCCCAGCATTTT.

The chain couples TRBV3-1 (or the pseudogene TRBV3-2) to TRBJ1-2; a possible D gene is TRBD1 (5 bases). Germline CDR1 and CDR2: LGHDT and YNNKEL (reference sequence). The CDR3 loop spans 14 amino acids. V lost 0 bases to trimming and J lost 8 bases, with 13 bases between them. This chain's CDR3 is CASSQDTGGWGYTF. The CDR3 nucleotides are TGTGCCAGCAGCCAAGATACGGGGGGTTGGGGCTACACCTTC.

The rearrangement uses TRBV10-1 and TRBJ2-2; possible D gene TRBD2, 5 bases. This CDR3 comprises 15 residues. Germline assignment: CDR1 WNHNN and CDR2 SYGVQD (reference sequence). With 3 bases removed from V and 2 bases from J, the gap between germline ends came to 10 bases. CDR3 sequence reads: CASSDGSANTGELFF. The CDR3 DNA sequence: TGCGCCAGCAGTGATGGTAGCGCCAACACCGGGGAGCTGTTTTTT.

The chain joins TRBV24-1 to TRBJ1-4; 8 nucleotides line up with TRBD1. Trimming took 5 bases from V and 4 from J; bases not matched to a gene: 5. In germline, CDR1 is KGHDR, CDR2 SFDVKD. CDR3 length: 15 residues. The DNA for the CDR3 is TGTGCCACCAGTGCCCCGGACAGGGATAATGAAAAACTGTTTTTT. Translation: CATSAPDRDNEKLFF.

The chain employs TRBV13 and TRBJ1-3, with 10 bases aligning to TRBD1. This CDR3 comprises 14 residues. Germline CDR1 PRHDT, CDR2 FYEKMQ (reference sequence). V trimming: 8 bases; J trimming: 1 base; junction bases outside the gene matches: 2. CDR3 DNA: TGTGCCAGCGCGGACAGGGGGTCTGGAAACACCATATATTTT. This encodes CASADRGSGNTIYF.

This clone was found many times. The chain employs TRBV3-1 (or the pseudogene TRBV3-2) and TRBJ2-2, with D uncertain. Trimming cost V 5 bases and J 6 bases, with 7 bases left between them. The V gene's germline CDR1 is LGHDT and CDR2 YNNKEL (reference sequence). CDR3 length equals 12 residues. DNA of the CDR3: TGTGCCAGCAGCTATCGTCCCGGGGAGCTGTTTTTT. Translated, it gives CASSYRPGELFF.

The chain employs TRBV6-5 and TRBJ2-7; 8 bases align to TRBD1. The CDR3 consists of 15 residues. In germline, CDR1 is MNHEY, CDR2 SVGAGI. The trim removed 5 bases at V and 7 bases at J, leaving 13 bases unmatched. CDR3 residues: CASSHPQGGVGEQYF. CDR3 nucleotides: TGTGCCAGCAGTCACCCACAGGGGGGAGTAGGGGAGCAGTACTTC.

The gene calls are TRBV7-8 and TRBJ1-3; D remains ambiguous. The CDR3 has 16 residues. The germline gives CDR1 SGHVS, CDR2 FQNEAQ. V lost 3 bases and J lost 8, with 20 bases in between. In DNA form, the CDR3 reads TGTGCCAGCAGCTTCCCCAGGACTCATCGTGAGGACACCATATATTTT. It yields the protein CASSFPRTHREDTIYF.

For this clone: A read error may produce the germline difference seen at one junction end. The genes are TRBV7-7 and TRBJ2-2; TRBD1 might be the D (6 bases). Germline CDR1 is SSHAT and CDR2 is FNYEAQ (reference sequence). The CDR3 extends over 15 amino acids. The CDR3: CASSPNRAGTGELFF. Written as DNA, the CDR3 is TGTGCTAGCAGTCCGAACAGGGCGGGCACCGGGGAGCTGTTTTTT.

Points on this clone: The sample has other DNA sequences that encode this CDR3 too. This chain uses TRBV5-1 with TRBJ2-3; a possible D gene is TRBD1 (5 bases). This CDR3 is 13 amino acids long. The V gene's germline CDR1 is SGHRS and CDR2 YFSETQ. V lost 5 bases, J lost 0 bases, and 7 bases lay in between. The CDR3 loop is CASRAGSTDTQYF. CDR3 DNA: TGCGCCAGCAGAGCAGGGAGCACAGATACGCAGTATTTT.

The chain joins TRBV28 to TRBJ1-2, with 8 bases aligning to TRBD1. J gave up 2 bases and V 7 bases, and 6 bases lay outside the gene matches. The CDR3 is 14 residues long. Looked up from germline, CDR1 is MDHEN and CDR2 is SYDVKM. CDR3 nucleotide sequence: TGTGCCAGCAACATCCGACAGGGGAACTATGGCTACACCTTC. Its protein product is CASNIRQGNYGYTF.

J is TRBJ1-2 and V is TRBV14, with D perhaps matching TRBD1 (5 bases). The CDR3 covers 15 residues. The V and J ends lost 4 bases and 6 bases respectively, with 18 bases between them. Per germline, CDR1 SGHDN and CDR2 FVKESK. The CDR3 nucleotides are TGTGCCAGCAGCCTGGGGGGTCCAGGGACGAATGGCTACACCTTC. It encodes CASSLGGPGTNGYTF.

The sample holds one count of this clone. The V gene is TRBV28, the J gene TRBJ2-7; D not resolved. Trimming pared 3 bases from V and 2 bases from J, leaving 11 bases between. From germline, CDR1 is MDHEN and CDR2 SYDVKM. The CDR3 contains 14 residues. CDR3 in DNA: TGTGCCAGCAGTTTGTTTCCTAGAACCTACGAGCAGTACTTC. It is translated as CASSLFPRTYEQYF. Based on the CDR3 plus reference TRBV28 and TRBJ2-7, the full variable domain is DVKVTQSSRYLVKRTGEKVFLECVQDMDHENMFWYRQDPGLGLRLIYFSYDVKMKEKGDIPEGYSVSREKKERFSLILESASTNQTSMYLCASSLFPRTYEQYFGPGTRLTVT.

The chain couples TRBV4-1 to TRBJ1-1; 7 nucleotides align to TRBD1. This CDR3 is built from 19 residues. V was pared by 1 base and J by 5 bases, with 19 bases of the junction left unmatched. Per germline, CDR1 MGHRA and CDR2 YSYEKL. CDR3 DNA: TGCGCCAGCAGCCAAGCACCAGGGCAGGGCTCAAGACAGGGAACTGAAGCTTTCTTT. It yields the protein CASSQAPGQGSRQGTEAFF.

This clone was seen more than once but under ten times. The chain combines TRBV9 with TRBJ1-1, with D unclear. Germline V gene lookup returns CDR1 SGDLS and CDR2 YYNGEE. The germline V and J ends were trimmed by 3 bases and 0 bases, with 9 bases remaining between them. This CDR3 is 14 amino acids long. The CDR3 sequence: CASSASVVNTEAFF. CDR3 DNA sequence: TGTGCCAGCAGCGCCTCGGTGGTGAACACTGAAGCTTTCTTT. Full variable domain (rest looked up from reference TRBV9 and TRBJ1-1): DSGVTQTPKHLITATGQRVTLRCSPRSGDLSVYWYQQSLDQGLQFLIQYYNGEERAKGNILERFSAQQFPDLHSELNLSSLELGDSALYFCASSASVVNTEAFFGQGTRLTVV.

V is TRBV28 and J is TRBJ1-2, with 10 positions matching TRBD1. This CDR3 has 15 amino acids. J gave up 5 bases and V 6 bases, and 9 bases lay outside the gene matches. Germline V gene lookup returns CDR1 MDHEN and CDR2 SYDVKM. For the CDR3, the DNA is TGTGCCAGCAGGGAACCCGGGACAGGGGTGTATGGCTACACCTTC. Translation gives CASREPGTGVYGYTF.

This clone has only a few counts. The chain employs TRBV11-1 and TRBJ2-1; a possible D gene is TRBD2 (6 bases). The CDR3 length is 16 residues. V lost 5 bases and J lost 4, with 18 bases in between. Germline V gene data show CDR1 as SGHAT and CDR2 as FQDESV (reference sequence). CDR3 DNA: TGTGCCAGCAGCCTGTTGGACTACAAGTTATACAATGAGCAGTTCTTC. Its translation is CASSLLDYKLYNEQFF.

This clone was picked up a small number of times. The chain is built from TRBV19 and TRBJ1-2; D perhaps matches TRBD1 (6 bases). This CDR3 has 14 residues. CDR1 LNHDA and CDR2 SQIVND come from the germline V gene (reference sequence). V shed 5 bases and J shed 8 bases, with 18 bases lying between them. CDR3 DNA sequence: TGTGCCAGTAGTCTCGACAGGATAGCTGGCGGCTACACCTTC. Translated, it gives CASSLDRIAGGYTF.

The chain uses TRBV11-2 and TRBJ1-2; D not resolved. Between the trimmed V and J ends, which lost 5 bases and 4 bases, there was a span of 11 bases. The CDR3 runs to 13 residues. In germline, CDR1 is SGHAT, CDR2 FQNNGV. This CDR3 reads CASSLDGLYGYTF. Written as DNA, the CDR3 is TGTGCCAGCAGCCTCGACGGACTCTATGGCTACACCTTC.

The chain is built from TRBV3-1 (or the pseudogene TRBV3-2) and TRBJ1-1; D ambiguous. This CDR3 has 16 amino acids. The germline gives CDR1 LGHDT, CDR2 YNNKEL (reference sequence). V gave up 4 bases and J gave up 1 base, with 16 bases separating them. CDR3 nucleotide sequence: TGTGCCAGCAGCCTCGGTCCCCAACTCGGGAACACTGAAGCTTTCTTT. This sequence encodes CASSLGPQLGNTEAFF.

V and J are TRBV6-1 and TRBJ2-7, with TRBD2 matching over 8 bases. From germline, CDR1 is MNHNS and CDR2 SASEGT. The CDR3 runs 15 residues. The trim removed 3 bases at V and 0 bases at J, leaving 4 bases unmatched. The CDR3 region has the DNA TGTGCCAGCAGTGAGATTAGCGGGGCCTCCTACGAGCAGTACTTC. Its protein product is CASSEISGASYEQYF.

The CDR3 DNA is TGTGCCAGCAGCTTTAAACAGGGGCTTAGTGCTGAAGCTTTCTTT. This translates into CASSFKQGLSAEAFF. The chain joins TRBV7-9 to TRBJ1-1; TRBD1 matches at 7 bases. In germline, CDR1 is SEHNR, CDR2 FQNEAQ (reference sequence). The CDR3 spans 15 residues. V dropped 3 bases and J dropped 6; count of bases not matched to a gene: 10.

The rearrangement links TRBV5-1 to TRBJ2-7, with D possibly being TRBD1 (5 bases). The CDR3 length is 15 residues. Trimming took off 0 bases at V and 0 bases at J, with 10 bases between the two ends. The germline V gene encodes CDR1 SGHRS and CDR2 YFSETQ. The CDR3 protein is CASSLGSGYSYEQYF. The CDR3 coding sequence is TGCGCCAGCAGCTTGGGGTCAGGGTACTCCTACGAGCAGTACTTC.

This chain links TRBV18 with TRBJ2-7, with 15 bases identical to TRBD2. Germline-derived CDR1 and CDR2 are KGHSH and LQKENI. This CDR3 is built from 16 residues. V was pared by 5 bases and J by 4 bases, with 6 bases of the junction left unmatched. The CDR3 loop reads CASSAGLAGGDYEQYF. The CDR3 bases are TGTGCCAGCTCAGCGGGACTAGCGGGGGGCGATTACGAGCAGTACTTC. Full variable domain (outside the CDR3, taken from reference TRBV18 and TRBJ2-7): NAGVMQNPRHLVRRRGQEARLRCSPMKGHSHVYWYRQLPEEGLKFMVYLQKENIIDESGMPKERFSAEFPKEGPSILRIQQVVRGDSAAYFCASSAGLAGGDYEQYFGPGTRLTVT.

The V call is TRBV27, the J call TRBJ2-1; D might be TRBD2 (5 bases). Germline V gene sequence: CDR1 MNHEY, CDR2 SMNVEV (reference sequence). The CDR3 is made up of 17 amino acids. V was cut by 4 bases and J by 9 bases, with 25 bases left in between. The CDR3: CASSSPGLIGSFLEQFF. The CDR3 nucleotides read TGTGCCAGCAGTTCGCCCGGACTGATCGGATCTTTCCTTGAGCAGTTCTTC.